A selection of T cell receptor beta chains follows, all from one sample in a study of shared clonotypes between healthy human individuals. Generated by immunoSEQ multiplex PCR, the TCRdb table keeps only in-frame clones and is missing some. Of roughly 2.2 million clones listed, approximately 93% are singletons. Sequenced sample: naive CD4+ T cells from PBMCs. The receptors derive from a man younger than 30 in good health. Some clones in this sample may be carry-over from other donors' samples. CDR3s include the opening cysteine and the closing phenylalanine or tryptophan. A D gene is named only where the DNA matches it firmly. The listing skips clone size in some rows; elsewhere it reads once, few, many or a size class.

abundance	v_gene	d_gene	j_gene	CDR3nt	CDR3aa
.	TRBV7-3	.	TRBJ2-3	TGTGCCAGCAGCACCGGCCACGGTCGGGGCACAGATACGCAGTATTTT	CASSTGHGRGTDTQYF
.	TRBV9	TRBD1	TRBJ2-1	TGTGCCAGCAGCGAACAGGGGGCCCCCTATCATGAGCAGTTCTTC	CASSEQGAPYHEQFF
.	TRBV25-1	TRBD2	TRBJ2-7	TGTGCCAGCCAGAGGGACTACTACGAGCAGTACTTC	CASQRDYYEQYF
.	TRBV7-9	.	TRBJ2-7	TGTGCCAGCAGCTTAGGGACACGCACCTACGAGCAGTACTTC	CASSLGTRTYEQYF
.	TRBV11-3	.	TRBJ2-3	TGTGCCAGCAGCTTAGGGGTGGGAGGCGAATCAGATACGCAGTATTTT	CASSLGVGGESDTQYF
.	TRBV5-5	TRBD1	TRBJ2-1	TGTGCCAGCAGCCATCCGACAGGGGCCGCCGGCTACAATGAGCAGTTCTTC	CASSHPTGAAGYNEQFF
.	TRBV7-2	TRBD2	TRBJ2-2	TGTGCCAGCAGCTTATTGGGACTACCGCGGACCGGGGAGCTGTTTTTT	CASSLLGLPRTGELFF
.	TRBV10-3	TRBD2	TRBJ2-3	TGTGCCATCAGCGACCTCCTAGCGGGAGTCGATCGAGGAGATACGCAGTATTTT	CAISDLLAGVDRGDTQYF
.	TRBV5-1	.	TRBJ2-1	TGCGCCAGCAGCTTGGAGGGATTTAGATTAGCCAATGAGCAGTTCTTC	CASSLEGFRLANEQFF
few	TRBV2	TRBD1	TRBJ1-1	TGTGCCAGCAGTGACCGGACAGGGGGGACTGAAGCTTTCTTT	CASSDRTGGTEAFF
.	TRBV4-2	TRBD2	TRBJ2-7	TGTGCCAGCAGCCACACTAGCGGTCCCTACGAGCAGTACTTC	CASSHTSGPYEQYF
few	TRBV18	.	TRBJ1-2	TGTGCCAGCTCACCAGGCAGGGCGGGTTATGGCTACACCTTC	CASSPGRAGYGYTF
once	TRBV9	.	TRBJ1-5	TGTGCCAGCAGCTTAAGGGGCTATAGCAATCAGCCCCAGCATTTT	CASSLRGYSNQPQHF
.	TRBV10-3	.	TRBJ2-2	TGTGCCATCAGCCGCGGGGGCTACACCGGGGAGCTGTTTTTT	CAISRGGYTGELFF
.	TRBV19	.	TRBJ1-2	TGTGCCAGTAGTATTTATGGTACAGGGTTGAGTGGCTACACCTTC	CASSIYGTGLSGYTF
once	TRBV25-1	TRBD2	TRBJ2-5	TGTGCCAGCAGTGAAAGGGGACTAGCGGCCAGACAAGAGACCCAGTACTTC	CASSERGLAARQETQYF
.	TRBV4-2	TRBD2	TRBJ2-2	TGTGCCAGCCAGACTAGCGGGAGAAGTACTACCGGGGAGCTGTTTTTT	CASQTSGRSTTGELFF
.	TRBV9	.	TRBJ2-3	TGTGCCAGCACCCCCACGCCGGGAAACCCTAGCACAGATACGCAGTATTTT	CASTPTPGNPSTDTQYF
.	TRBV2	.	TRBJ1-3	TGTGCCAGCAGTGAATTTTTGGTCCTGACGGGAAACACCATATATTTT	CASSEFLVLTGNTIYF
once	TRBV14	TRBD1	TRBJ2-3	TGTGCCAGCAGCCAAGATCCGTACAACAGGGGGCTAAGCACAGATACGCAGTATTTT	CASSQDPYNRGLSTDTQYF
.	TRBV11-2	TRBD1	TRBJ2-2	TGTGCCAGCAGCTTTACAGGGGGCCTGCAAACCGGGGAGCTGTTTTTT	CASSFTGGLQTGELFF
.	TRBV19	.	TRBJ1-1	TGTGCCAGTAGTTTCAGGTCGGCCGTCGGCACTGAAGCTTTCTTT	CASSFRSAVGTEAFF
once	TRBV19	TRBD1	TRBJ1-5	TGTGCCAGTACCGGACAGGGAAGCAATCAGCCCCAGCATTTT	CASTGQGSNQPQHF
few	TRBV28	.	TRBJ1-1	TGTGCCAGCAGTCTTCGGACGACTGAAGCTTTCTTT	CASSLRTTEAFF
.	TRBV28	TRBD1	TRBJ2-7	TGTGCCAGCCGTCATGGGGCTCGGGACAGGGGATATTACGAGCAGTACTTC	CASRHGARDRGYYEQYF
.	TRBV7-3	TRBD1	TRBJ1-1	TGTGCCAGCAGCGCGACAGGGACGGGGACTGAAGCTTTCTTT	CASSATGTGTEAFF
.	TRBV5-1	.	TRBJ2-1	TGCGCCAGCAGCCGTACAGGGTCCTACAATGAGCAGTTCTTC	CASSRTGSYNEQFF
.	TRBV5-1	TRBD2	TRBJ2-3	TGCGCCAGCAGCTCGGCACCGGGACTAGCGGCAGATACGCAGTATTTT	CASSSAPGLAADTQYF
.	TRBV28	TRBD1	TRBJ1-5	TGTGCCAGCAGTTGGGACAGGGGAGGGCAGCCCCAGCATTTT	CASSWDRGGQPQHF
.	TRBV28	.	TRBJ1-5	TGTGCCAGCAGTTTGGGGACACAACAGCCCCAGCATTTT	CASSLGTQQPQHF
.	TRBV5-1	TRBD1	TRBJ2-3	TGCGCCAGCAGCCTACGGACAGGGAGGACAGATACGCAGTATTTT	CASSLRTGRTDTQYF
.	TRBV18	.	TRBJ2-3	TGTGCCAGCTCACCACTTACTAGACTCAGCACAGATACGCAGTATTTT	CASSPLTRLSTDTQYF
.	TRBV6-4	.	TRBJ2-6	TGTGCCAGCAGTGACTCGGCCTCTGGGGCCAACGTCCTGACTTTC	CASSDSASGANVLTF
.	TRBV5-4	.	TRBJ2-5	.	CASSRVGSGSHF
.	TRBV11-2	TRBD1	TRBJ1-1	TGTGCCAGCAGCCGCACGGGACAGCTGAACACTGAAGCTTTCTTT	CASSRTGQLNTEAFF
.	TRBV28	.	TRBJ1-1	TGTGCCAGCAGTCCTGGACAGAGGGTGAACACTGAAGCTTTCTTT	CASSPGQRVNTEAFF
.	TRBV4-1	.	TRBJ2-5	TGCGCCAGCAGCCCGGTCTCCGCCCAAGAGACCCAGTACTTC	CASSPVSAQETQYF
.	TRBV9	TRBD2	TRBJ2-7	TGTGCCAGCAGCGTAGAAGCGGGAGGGCCTGTGGGCGAGCAGTACTTC	CASSVEAGGPVGEQYF
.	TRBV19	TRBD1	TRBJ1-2	TGTGCCAGTAGTACCGGGACAGCCACTAACTATGGCTACACCTTC	CASSTGTATNYGYTF
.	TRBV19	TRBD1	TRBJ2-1	TGTGCCAGTAGTATAGGGGACAGGGCCTACAATGAGCAGTTCTTC	CASSIGDRAYNEQFF
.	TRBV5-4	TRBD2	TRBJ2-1	TGTGCCAGCAGCTTGGAGGAAGGGACTATCAATGAGCAGTTCTTC	CASSLEEGTINEQFF
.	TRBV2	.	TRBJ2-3	TGTGCCAGCAGTCTAGATACGCAGTATTTT	CASSLDTQYF
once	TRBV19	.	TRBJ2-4	TGTGCCAGTGGAGATACAGGGAAACTAGCCAAAAACATTCAGTACTTC	CASGDTGKLAKNIQYF
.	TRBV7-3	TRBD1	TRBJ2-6	TGTGCCAGCAGCTTAACGGGACAGGGTTTCTCTGGGGCCAACGTCCTGACTTTC	CASSLTGQGFSGANVLTF
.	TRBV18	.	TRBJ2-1	TGTGCCAGCTCACCAGTCCCACCGGAGCAGTTCTTC	CASSPVPPEQFF
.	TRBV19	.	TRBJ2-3	TGTGCCAGTAGTATAGAGTTTAGGGGTATGGATACGCAGTATTTT	CASSIEFRGMDTQYF
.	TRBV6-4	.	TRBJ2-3	TGTGCCAGCAGCAACAGGGCTAGCACAGATACGCAGTATTTT	CASSNRASTDTQYF
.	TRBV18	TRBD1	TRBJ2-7	TGTGCCAGCTCACCAGTGGGACAGGGCTACGAGCAGTACTTC	CASSPVGQGYEQYF
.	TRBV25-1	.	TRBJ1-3	TGTGCCAGCAGCAGGGGCACTGGAAACACCATATATTTT	CASSRGTGNTIYF
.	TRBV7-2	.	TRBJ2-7	TGTGCCAGCAGCTCCGTAGGGGCCCGCGAGCAGTACTTC	CASSSVGAREQYF
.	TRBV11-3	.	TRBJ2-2	TGTGCCAGCAGCTTGTCCGGAGGCGGAGCGAACACCGGGGAGCTGTTTTTT	CASSLSGGGANTGELFF
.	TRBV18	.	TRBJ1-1	TGTGCCAGCTCACCCCTTTCCACTGAAGCTTTCTTT	CASSPLSTEAFF
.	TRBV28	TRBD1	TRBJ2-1	TGTGCCAGCGGGCAGGGGGCGCGGGAGCAGTTCTTC	CASGQGAREQFF
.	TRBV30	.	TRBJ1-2	TGTGCCTGGACCCAGGGGTATGGCTACACCTTC	CAWTQGYGYTF
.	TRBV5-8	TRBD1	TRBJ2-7	TGTGCCAGCAGCTGGGACAGGGGAGAGCAGTACTTC	CASSWDRGEQYF
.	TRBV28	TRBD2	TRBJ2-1	TGTGCCAGCAGTTTATTAGGGGCTAGCGGGAGTAATAAGCAGTTCTTC	CASSLLGASGSNKQFF